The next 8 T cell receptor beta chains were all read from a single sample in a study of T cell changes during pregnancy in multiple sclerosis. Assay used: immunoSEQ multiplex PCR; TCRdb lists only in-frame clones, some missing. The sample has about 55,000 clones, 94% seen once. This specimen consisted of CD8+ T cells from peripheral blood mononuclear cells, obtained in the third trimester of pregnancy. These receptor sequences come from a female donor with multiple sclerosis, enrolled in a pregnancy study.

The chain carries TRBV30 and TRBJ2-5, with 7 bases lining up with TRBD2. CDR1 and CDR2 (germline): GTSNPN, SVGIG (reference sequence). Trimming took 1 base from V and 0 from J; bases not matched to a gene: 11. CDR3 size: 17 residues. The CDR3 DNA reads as TGTGCCTGGAGTGATTACTCTAGCGGATTCAACCAAGAGACCCAGTACTTC. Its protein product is CAWSDYSSGFNQETQYF.

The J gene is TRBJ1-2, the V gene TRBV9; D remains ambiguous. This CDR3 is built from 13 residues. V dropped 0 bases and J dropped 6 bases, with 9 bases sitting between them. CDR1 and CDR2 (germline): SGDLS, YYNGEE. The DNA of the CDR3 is TGTGCCAGCAGCGTAGATCCCTCGGATGGCTACACCTTC. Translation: CASSVDPSDGYTF.

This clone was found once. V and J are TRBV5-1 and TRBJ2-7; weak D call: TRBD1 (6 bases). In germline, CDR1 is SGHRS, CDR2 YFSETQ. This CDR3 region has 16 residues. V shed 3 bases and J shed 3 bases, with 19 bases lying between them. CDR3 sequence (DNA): TGCGCCAGCAGCTCAAAAGGACAGACACGAATCTACGAGCAGTACTTC. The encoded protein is CASSSKGQTRIYEQYF.

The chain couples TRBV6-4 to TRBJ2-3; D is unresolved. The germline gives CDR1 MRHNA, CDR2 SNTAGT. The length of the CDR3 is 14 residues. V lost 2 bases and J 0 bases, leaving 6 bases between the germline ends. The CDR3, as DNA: TGTGCCAGCAGTGACGAGGCCAGCACAGATACGCAGTATTTT. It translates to CASSDEASTDTQYF.

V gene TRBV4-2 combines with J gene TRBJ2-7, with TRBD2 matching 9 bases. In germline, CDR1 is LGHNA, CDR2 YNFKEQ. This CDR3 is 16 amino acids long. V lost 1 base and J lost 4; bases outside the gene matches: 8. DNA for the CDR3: TGTGCCAGCAGCCAAGTAATAGGGCTAGCGGGATACGAGCAGTACTTC. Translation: CASSQVIGLAGYEQYF.

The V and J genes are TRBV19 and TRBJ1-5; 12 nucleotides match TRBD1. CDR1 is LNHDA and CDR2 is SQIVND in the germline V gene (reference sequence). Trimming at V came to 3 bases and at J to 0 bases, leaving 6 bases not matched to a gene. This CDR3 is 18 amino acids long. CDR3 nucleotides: TGTGCCAGTAGTATGGAGGGACAGGGGGCCCTTAGCAATCAGCCCCAGCATTTT. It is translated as CASSMEGQGALSNQPQHF.

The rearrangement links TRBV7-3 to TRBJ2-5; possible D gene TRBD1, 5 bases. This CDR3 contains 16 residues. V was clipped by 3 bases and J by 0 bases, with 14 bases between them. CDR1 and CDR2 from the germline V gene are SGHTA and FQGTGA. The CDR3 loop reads CASSLGLDGDQETQYF. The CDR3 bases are TGTGCCAGCAGCTTGGGGCTCGATGGTGACCAAGAGACCCAGTACTTC.

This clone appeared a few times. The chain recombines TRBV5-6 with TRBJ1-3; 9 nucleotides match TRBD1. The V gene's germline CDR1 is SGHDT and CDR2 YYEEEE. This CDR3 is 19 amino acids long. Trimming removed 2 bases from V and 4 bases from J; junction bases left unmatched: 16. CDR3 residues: CASSFRYRTGDLGGNTIYF. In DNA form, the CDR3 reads TGTGCCAGCAGCTTCCGATACCGGACAGGGGATTTGGGGGGAAACACCATATATTTT. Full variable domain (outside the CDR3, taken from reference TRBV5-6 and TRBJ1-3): DAGVTQSPTHLIKTRGQQVTLRCSPKSGHDTVSWYQQALGQGPQFIFQYYEEEERQRGNFPDRFSGHQFPNYSSELNVNALLLGDSALYLCASSFRYRTGDLGGNTIYFGEGSWLTVV.